A single count supports the clone carrying this TCR beta chain. Its specificity is unknown. Unmatched junction bases numbered 6, after V lost 5 bases and J lost 0 bases. The length of the CDR3 is 18 residues. The V gene's germline CDR1 is SGHRS and CDR2 YFSETQ. Findings and caveats of the study: The larger-cohort validation was restricted to a single TCR beta V-J rearrangement rather than whole repertoires.

Naive CD4+ cells had CD25+ Tregs removed. Full-length variable regions came from constant-region reverse primers plus semi-nested Nested Universal Primer A PCR. Via MiXCR, TCRdb re-called the 5' RACE reads, giving one row per CDR3 protein. Here the sample spans about 8,200 distinct CDR3 sequences, 65% to 70% being singletons. The sample comprised tumor-infiltrating naive CD4+ T cells sorted from the breast tumor. The sample's subset: naive CD4+ T cells, CD4+CD45RA+CD25-. The J gene is TRBJ2-6, the V gene TRBV5-1, with 12 bases identical to TRBD2. This TCR was recovered from a female donor with breast cancer. CDR3 amino acids: CASRTGTSGFSGANVLTF. CDR3 nucleotide sequence: TGCGCCAGCAGGACCGGGACTAGCGGGTTCTCTGGGGCCAACGTCCTGACTTTC.